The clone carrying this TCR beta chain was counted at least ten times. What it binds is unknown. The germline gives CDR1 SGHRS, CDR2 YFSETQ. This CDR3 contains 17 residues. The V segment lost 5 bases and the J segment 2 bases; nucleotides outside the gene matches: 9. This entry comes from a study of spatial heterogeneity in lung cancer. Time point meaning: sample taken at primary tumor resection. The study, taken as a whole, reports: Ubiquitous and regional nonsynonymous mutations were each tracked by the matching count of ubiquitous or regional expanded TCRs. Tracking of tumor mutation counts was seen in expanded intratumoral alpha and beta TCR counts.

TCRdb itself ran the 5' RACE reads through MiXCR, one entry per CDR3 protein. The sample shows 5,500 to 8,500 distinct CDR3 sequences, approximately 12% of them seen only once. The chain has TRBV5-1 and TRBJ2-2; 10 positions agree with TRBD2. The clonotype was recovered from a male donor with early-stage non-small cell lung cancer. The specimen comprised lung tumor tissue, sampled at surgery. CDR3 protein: CASSPTLAGVNTGELFF. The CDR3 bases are TGCGCCAGCAGTCCAACTCTAGCGGGAGTTAACACCGGGGAGCTGTTTTTT.